The rows below give T cell receptor beta chains drawn from one sample of a study of blood T cells in healthy people across ages. TCRdb re-called the 5' RACE reads through MiXCR, storing one row per CDR3 protein. The sample shows roughly 1.6 million distinct CDR3 sequences, about 35% of them seen only once. Sequencing was carried out using blood. The receptors were sampled from a woman in her thirties in good health. CDR3s include the opening cysteine and the closing phenylalanine or tryptophan. The D gene is left open where the match is weak. A clone size is listed for some rows: how often the clone was seen (once, few, many), or a class if it is expanded.

V gene	clone size	J gene	D gene	CDR3 DNA	CDR3 protein
TRBV15	few	TRBJ1-1	NA	TGTGCCACCAGCAGAGGGGGCGGATCCCGCACTGAAGCTTTCTTT	CATSRGGGSRTEAFF
TRBV7-9	NA	TRBJ2-7	TRBD2	TGTGCCAGCAGTTCTGTAAGCGGGGGCACCTCCTACGAGCAGTACTTC	CASSSVSGGTSYEQYF
TRBV20-1	NA	TRBJ2-3	TRBD2	TGCAGTGCTAGCCTGACTAGCGGGGTTCCAGATACGCAGTATTTT	CSASLTSGVPDTQYF
TRBV2	many	TRBJ2-7	TRBD2	TGTGCCAGCAGCACTAGCGGGGGTACCTACGAGCAGTACTTC	CASSTSGGTYEQYF
TRBV5-1	NA	TRBJ2-1	NA	TGCGCCAGCAGCCGGGCTGAGAGAAGGAATGAGCAGTTCTTC	CASSRAERRNEQFF
TRBV20-1	NA	TRBJ2-1	NA	TGCAGTGCTAGATTACCTCCTCAACTAGTGCTGAACTACAATGAGCAGTTCTTC	CSARLPPQLVLNYNEQFF
TRBV20-1	NA	TRBJ1-2	NA	TGCAGTGCCTTAGCCTCCTATGGCTACACCTTC	CSALASYGYTF
TRBV12-3/TRBV12-4	NA	TRBJ1-2	NA	TGTGCCAGCAGTTCCGGGGCAGGGAGCCCCTATGGCTACACCTTC	CASSSGAGSPYGYTF
TRBV20-1	NA	TRBJ2-5	NA	TGCAGTGCTAGAGACCCCCGGAGGGGGACACAAGAGACCCAGTACTTC	CSARDPRRGTQETQYF
TRBV4-1	NA	TRBJ1-5	TRBD1	TGCGCCAGCAGCCAATTACTTGGACAGGGAGGATCTCAGCCCCAGCATTTT	CASSQLLGQGGSQPQHF
TRBV3-1	NA	TRBJ2-3	NA	TGTGCCAGCAGCCAAGGCGGACTAATCACCCCAGATACGCAGTATTTT	CASSQGGLITPDTQYF
TRBV9	NA	TRBJ2-3	TRBD2	TGTGCCAGCAGCGCCCTCGGGAGGCTCGATACGCAGTATTTT	CASSALGRLDTQYF
TRBV18	NA	TRBJ1-5	NA	TGTGCCAGCTCACCCGTGAGCCTACGCAATCAGCCCCAGCATTTT	CASSPVSLRNQPQHF
TRBV12-3/TRBV12-4	NA	TRBJ2-1	NA	TGTGCCAGCAGGGAGGACCTGGGAGTCTACAATGAGCAGTTCTTC	CASREDLGVYNEQFF
TRBV5-1	few	TRBJ1-2	TRBD1	TGCGCCAGCAGCACGGACAGGGCCTATGGCTACACCTTC	CASSTDRAYGYTF
TRBV7-9	many	TRBJ2-7	NA	TGTGCCAGCAGCTTAGGGACTTACGAGCAGTACTTC	CASSLGTYEQYF
TRBV7-2	few	TRBJ2-2	NA	TGTGCCAGCAGCTTAGATGTCACTTACACCGGGGAGCTGTTTTTT	CASSLDVTYTGELFF
TRBV5-5	NA	TRBJ1-2	TRBD1	TGTGCCAGCAGCTTCTCGGGACAGGGGAAAGGCTACACCTTC	CASSFSGQGKGYTF
TRBV9	few	TRBJ2-7	NA	TGTGCCAGCAGCGTAGGAATGGGGGGCGCGAGTCGGGAGGCCCAGTACTTC	CASSVGMGGASREAQYF
TRBV6-5	few	TRBJ2-3	NA	TGTGCCAGCAGTTACTCGAGCCTAGCCCTTGGAGATACGCAGTATTTT	CASSYSSLALGDTQYF
TRBV4-1	NA	TRBJ1-2	TRBD1	TGCGCCAGCAGTCAGGGGGACGGAACTAACTATGGCTACACCTTC	CASSQGDGTNYGYTF
TRBV7-9	NA	TRBJ2-1	TRBD2	TGTGCCAGCAGCTTCGGGGGGGTAAATTACAATGAGCAGTTCTTC	CASSFGGVNYNEQFF
TRBV6-5	NA	TRBJ2-5	NA	TGTGCCAGCAGTACCCTGGGGGACCCGCAAGAGACCCAGTACTTC	CASSTLGDPQETQYF
TRBV7-8	NA	TRBJ1-5	TRBD1	TGTGCCAGCAGCGCCGGACAGGGGGCATGGCAGCCCCAGCATTTT	CASSAGQGAWQPQHF
TRBV2	many	TRBJ2-5	NA	TGTGCCAGCAGTGAAGACCAAGAGACCCAGTACTTC	CASSEDQETQYF
TRBV4-1	NA	TRBJ1-4	NA	TGCGCCAGCAGCCGGCTAAGGGGTCTGGCTGAAAAGCTGTTTTTT	CASSRLRGLAEKLFF
TRBV20-1	NA	TRBJ2-7	TRBD2	TGCAGTGCTTGGACTAGCGGGAGAGACTACGAGCAGTACTTC	CSAWTSGRDYEQYF
TRBV7-3	NA	TRBJ2-5	TRBD2	TGTGCCAGCAGCCTACTAGCGGGGGGGCCCAAGACCCAGTACTTC	CASSLLAGGPKTQYF
TRBV13	few	TRBJ2-1	TRBD2	TGTGCCAGTCGAAAACCGGGACTAGCGGGGGATGAGCAGTTCTTC	CASRKPGLAGDEQFF
TRBV20-1	few	TRBJ2-7	NA	TGCAGTGCTAGATGGGTGCAGGCTGGCGCCTACGAGCAGTACTTC	CSARWVQAGAYEQYF
TRBV7-9	few	TRBJ1-2	NA	TGTGCCAGCAGCTTACCAGGGACTAACGGCTACACCTTC	CASSLPGTNGYTF
TRBV3-1	NA	TRBJ1-5	NA	TGTGCCAGCAGCCTTGCAGGCCAGGGCGGCCAGCCCCAGCATTTT	CASSLAGQGGQPQHF
TRBV12-3/TRBV12-4	NA	TRBJ2-7	NA	TGTGCCGGCACCTGGATAGGAGAGACTCAGTACTTC	CAGTWIGETQYF
TRBV7-8	NA	TRBJ2-5	NA	TGTGCCAGCAGCTTAAAGAGGTGGGAGTGGGTCCAAGAGACCCAGTACTTC	CASSLKRWEWVQETQYF
TRBV9	NA	TRBJ1-5	TRBD1	TGTGCCAACAGTGCCGGACAGGGGGGCAATCAGCCCCAGCATTTT	CANSAGQGGNQPQHF
TRBV12-3/TRBV12-4	many	TRBJ1-5	NA	TGTGCCAGCAGGGAAAATAGCAATCAGCCCCAGCATTTT	CASRENSNQPQHF
TRBV3-1	NA	TRBJ2-7	TRBD1	TGTGCCAGCAGCTACGGACAGGCCGACGAGCAGTACTTC	CASSYGQADEQYF
TRBV5-1	NA	TRBJ2-3	NA	TGCGCCAGCAGCCTCCAGGCCCCCACAGATACGCAGTATTTT	CASSLQAPTDTQYF
TRBV21-1	NA	TRBJ2-1	NA	TGTGCCAGCAGCAAAGAGGCAGCCACGACACATACCTTCAAATACAATGAGCAGTTCTTC	CASSKEAATTHTFKYNEQFF
TRBV5-1	many	TRBJ2-2	NA	TGCGCCAGCAGCCCTTGGACTACGAACACCGGGGAGCTGTTTTTT	CASSPWTTNTGELFF
TRBV12-5	few	TRBJ1-2	TRBD1	TGTGCTAGTGGTCCGAGGGACAGGCCGGAGGAAGGCTACACCTTC	CASGPRDRPEEGYTF
TRBV21-1	NA	TRBJ1-5	NA	TGTGCCAGCAACAGGGCGAGCAATCAGCCCCAGCATTTT	CASNRASNQPQHF
TRBV5-1	NA	TRBJ2-2	TRBD2	TGCGCCAGCTTCCCCCTAGCGGGAGGACGAAACACCGGGGAGCTGTTTTTT	CASFPLAGGRNTGELFF
TRBV7-9	NA	TRBJ2-1	TRBD2	TGTGCCAGCAGCTCAACCCGGACTAGCGGGGAATCAGGTGGTAATGAGCAGTTCTTC	CASSSTRTSGESGGNEQFF
TRBV10-3	few	TRBJ2-1	NA	TGTGCCATCAGTTGGGGGGAAGAGTCTGAGCAGTTCTTC	CAISWGEESEQFF
TRBV18	NA	TRBJ1-5	NA	TGTGCCAGCTCCCCCAACCTCCAGGAAGGGCAGCCCCAGCATTTT	CASSPNLQEGQPQHF
TRBV6-1	few	TRBJ1-1	TRBD1	TGTGCCAGCAGCAACCCGGGACAGGTAACGAAGTGGGCTTTCTTT	CASSNPGQVTKWAFF
TRBV6-2/TRBV6-3	NA	TRBJ2-7	NA	TGTGCCAGCAGCCCGACGTTAGCGGCCTACAATGAGCAGTACTTC	CASSPTLAAYNEQYF
TRBV6-1	once	TRBJ1-2	NA	TGTGCCAGCAGTGAAGCGCCCGCGAGCTATGGCTACACCTTC	CASSEAPASYGYTF
TRBV7-9	few	TRBJ1-4	TRBD1	TGTGCCAGCAGCTTCGGGACAGGGAGTGAAAAACTGTTTTTT	CASSFGTGSEKLFF
TRBV7-9	NA	TRBJ2-1	NA	TGTGCCAGCAGCTTACTGGGGGGCGCAGATTTTGAGCAGTTCTTC	CASSLLGGADFEQFF
TRBV20-1	NA	TRBJ2-1	NA	TGCAGTGCCCACAAAGGGGTTCCCAATGAGCAGTTCTTC	CSAHKGVPNEQFF
TRBV7-2	few	TRBJ1-5	NA	TGTGCCAGCAGCCCCATTACCGGGCTTCAGCCCCAGCATTTT	CASSPITGLQPQHF
TRBV20-1	many	TRBJ2-5	NA	TGCAGTGCTAGAGATGAAGGGCCTAGTCAAGAGACCCAGTACTTC	CSARDEGPSQETQYF
TRBV20-1	NA	TRBJ2-7	NA	TGCAGTGCTAGAGACCCTCACAGAACATACGAGCAGTACTTC	CSARDPHRTYEQYF
TRBV20-1	few	TRBJ1-1	NA	TGCAGTGTTCTGGGGTACACTGAAGCTTTCTTT	CSVLGYTEAFF
TRBV9	NA	TRBJ2-5	NA	TGTGCCAGCAGCGTAGGGGAGCAAGAGACCCAGTACTTC	CASSVGEQETQYF
TRBV9	few	TRBJ1-2	NA	TGTGCCAGCAGCACCAACAGGGAGGGGTCGCATGGCTACACCTTC	CASSTNREGSHGYTF
TRBV9	few	TRBJ2-1	NA	TGTGCCAGCAGCCCCCCAACAGACAATGAGCAGTTCTTC	CASSPPTDNEQFF
TRBV9	NA	TRBJ2-7	NA	TGTGCCAGCAGCGGAAATACAGGGTTCCACGAGCAGTACTTC	CASSGNTGFHEQYF